These 2 T cell receptor beta chains share one sample of origin, sequenced in a study of vaccination and CD4 T cells after COVID-19. Treatment specified: roughly 10-day PBMC culture with coronavirus spike peptide pools or control peptides (ViraFEST assay). These TCRs' antigens remain unknown. Researchers used the Oncomine TCR Beta short-read assay to sequence DNA from cultured CD4+ T cells. MiXCR, run by TCRdb on the PCR reads, gives a single entry per CDR3 protein. There are about 19,000 distinct CDR3 sequences in the sample; under 50% occur only once, and roughly 2.5% lies in the top ten. The sequences come from CD4+ T cells from blood, cultured in vitro, collected after SARS-CoV-2 vaccination. The receptor source for this set is a human donor who had recovered from COVID-19.

This clonotype appeared a single time. The chain uses TRBV4-1 and TRBJ1-4, with D maybe TRBD1 (5 bases). Deletions cut 0 bases from V and 4 bases from J, with 9 bases between. Germline-derived CDR1 and CDR2 are MGHRA and YSYEKL. CDR3 length: 15 amino acids. The CDR3: CASSQEGQSNEKLFF. For the CDR3, the DNA is TGCGCCAGCAGCCAAGAGGGGCAGAGTAATGAAAAACTGTTTTTT.

This clonotype has a handful of counts. The V and J genes are TRBV6-2 or TRBV6-3 and TRBJ1-2; TRBD1 matches 7 bases. CDR1 is MNHEY and CDR2 is SVGEGT in the germline V gene. The V gene end was trimmed by 4 bases and the J gene end by 4 bases; junction bases not matched to a gene: 6. The CDR3 is 14 amino acids. The CDR3 bases are TGTGCCAGCAGTTCCGCGGGACAGTTCTATGGCTACACCTTC. This sequence encodes CASSSAGQFYGYTF.